The clone carrying this T cell receptor beta chain turned up a few times. The sample comes from a study of human T cells and chemical hapten exposure. Each CDR3 protein gets one entry after TCRdb re-called the RACE reads with MiXCR. The sample lists around 300,000 distinct CDR3 sequences; around 7% were seen once. The V gene's germline CDR1 is SQVTM and CDR2 ANQGSEA. The germline V and J ends were trimmed by 8 bases and 5 bases, with 15 bases remaining between them. The CDR3 runs 12 residues. As for time point: patch test 1, 2 weeks after DPC sensitization. Treatment: therapeutic diphenylcyclopropenone sensitization with weekly scalp DPC.

The clonotype comes from a woman under 30 with alopecia areata. Some clones in this sample may be carry-over from other donors' samples. The genes are TRBV29-1 and TRBJ2-5, with D maybe TRBD2 (6 bases). This specimen was whole blood, taken in connection with sensitization to the hapten diphenylcyclopropenone (DPC). CDR3 region: CSPTSSGETQYF. The CDR3 DNA sequence: TGCAGCCCGACTAGTTCGGGGGAGACCCAGTACTTC.